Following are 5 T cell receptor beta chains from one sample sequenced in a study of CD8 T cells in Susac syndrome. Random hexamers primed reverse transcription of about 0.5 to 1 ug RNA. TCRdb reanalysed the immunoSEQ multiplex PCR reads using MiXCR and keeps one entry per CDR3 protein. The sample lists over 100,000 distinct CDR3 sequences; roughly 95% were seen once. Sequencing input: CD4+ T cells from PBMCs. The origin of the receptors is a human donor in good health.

CDR3 sequence reads: CASSLRGQMTDTQYF. CDR3 coding DNA: TGTGCCAGCAGCTTGCGTGGACAGATGACAGATACGCAGTATTTT. The V and J genes are TRBV5-4 and TRBJ2-3; weak D call: TRBD1 (6 bases). The germline V gene has CDR1 SGHNT and CDR2 YYREEE (reference sequence). Trimming removed 1 base at V and 3 bases at J, with 12 bases between. The CDR3 runs to 15 residues.

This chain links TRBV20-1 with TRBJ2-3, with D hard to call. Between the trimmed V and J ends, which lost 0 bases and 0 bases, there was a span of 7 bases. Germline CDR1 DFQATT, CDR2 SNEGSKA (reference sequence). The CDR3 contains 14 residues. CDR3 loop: CSARDWASTDTQYF. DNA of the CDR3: TGCAGTGCTAGAGATTGGGCGAGCACAGATACGCAGTATTTT.

The CDR3 DNA reads as TGCAGCGTTAGGGACAACTCCTACGAGCAGTACTTC. This codes for CSVRDNSYEQYF. This chain joins TRBV29-1 and TRBJ2-7; maybe TRBD1 (6 bases). With 5 bases removed from V and 0 bases from J, the gap between germline ends came to 8 bases. CDR1 and CDR2 from the germline V gene are SQVTM and ANQGSEA. This CDR3 is 12 amino acids long.

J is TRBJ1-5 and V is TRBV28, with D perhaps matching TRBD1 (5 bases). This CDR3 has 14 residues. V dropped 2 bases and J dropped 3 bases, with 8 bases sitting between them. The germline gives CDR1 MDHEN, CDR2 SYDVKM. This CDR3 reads CASSLGANNQPQHF. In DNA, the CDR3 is TGTGCCAGCAGTTTAGGGGCCAACAATCAGCCCCAGCATTTT.

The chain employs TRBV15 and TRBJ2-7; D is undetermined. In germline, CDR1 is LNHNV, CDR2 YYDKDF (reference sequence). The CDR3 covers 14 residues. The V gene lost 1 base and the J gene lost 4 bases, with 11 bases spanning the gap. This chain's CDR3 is CATSRVWQPYEQYF. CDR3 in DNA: TGTGCCACCAGCAGAGTCTGGCAGCCGTACGAGCAGTACTTC. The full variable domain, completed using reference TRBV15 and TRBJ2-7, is DAMVIQNPRYQVTQFGKPVTLSCSQTLNHNVMYWYQQKSSQAPKLLFHYYDKDFNNEADTPDNFQSRRPNTSFCFLDIRSPGLGDTAMYLCATSRVWQPYEQYFGPGTRLTVT.